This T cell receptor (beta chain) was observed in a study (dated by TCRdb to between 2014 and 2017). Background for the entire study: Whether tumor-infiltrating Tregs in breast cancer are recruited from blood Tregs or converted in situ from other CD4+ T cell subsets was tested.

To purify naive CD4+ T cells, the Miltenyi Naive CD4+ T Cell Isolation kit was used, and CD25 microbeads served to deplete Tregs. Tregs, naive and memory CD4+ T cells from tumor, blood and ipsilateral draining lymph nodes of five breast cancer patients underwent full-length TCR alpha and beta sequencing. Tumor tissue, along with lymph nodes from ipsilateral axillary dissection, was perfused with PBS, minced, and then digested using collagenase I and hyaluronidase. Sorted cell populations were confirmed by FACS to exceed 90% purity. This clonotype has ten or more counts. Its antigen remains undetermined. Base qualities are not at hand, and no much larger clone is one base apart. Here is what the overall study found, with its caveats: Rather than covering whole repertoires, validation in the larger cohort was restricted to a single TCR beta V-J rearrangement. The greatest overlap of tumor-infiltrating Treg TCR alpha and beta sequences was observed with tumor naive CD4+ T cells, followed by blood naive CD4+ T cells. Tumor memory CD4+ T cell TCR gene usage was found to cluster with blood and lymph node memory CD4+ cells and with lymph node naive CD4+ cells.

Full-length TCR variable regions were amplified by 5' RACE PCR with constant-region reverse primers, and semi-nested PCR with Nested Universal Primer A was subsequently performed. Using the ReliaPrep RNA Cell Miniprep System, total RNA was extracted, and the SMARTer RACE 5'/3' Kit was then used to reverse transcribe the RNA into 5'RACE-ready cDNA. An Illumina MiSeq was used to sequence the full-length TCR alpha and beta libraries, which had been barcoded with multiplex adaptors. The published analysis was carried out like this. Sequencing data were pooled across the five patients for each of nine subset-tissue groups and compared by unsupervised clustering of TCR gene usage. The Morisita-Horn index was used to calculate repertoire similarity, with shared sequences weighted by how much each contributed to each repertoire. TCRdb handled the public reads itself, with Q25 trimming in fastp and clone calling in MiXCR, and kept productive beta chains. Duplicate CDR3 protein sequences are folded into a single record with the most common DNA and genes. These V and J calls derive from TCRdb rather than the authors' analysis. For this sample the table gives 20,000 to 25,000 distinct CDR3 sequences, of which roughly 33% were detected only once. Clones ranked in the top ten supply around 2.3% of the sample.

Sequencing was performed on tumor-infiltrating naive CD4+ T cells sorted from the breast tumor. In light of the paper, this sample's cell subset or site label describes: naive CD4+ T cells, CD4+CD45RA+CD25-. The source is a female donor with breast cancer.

The CDR3 sequence is CASAKDRQNTEAFF. The bases read TGTGCCAGCGCTAAGGACAGGCAGAACACTGAAGCTTTCTTT. Here the chain combines TRBV27 and TRBJ1-1; 7 central bases correspond to TRBD1. From the germline V gene (reference sequence), CDR1 is MNHEY and CDR2 is SMNVEV. For this chain, trimming is 8 bases at the V end and 1 base at the J end, and the number of junction bases without a gene match is 7. From the cysteine through the phenylalanine, the CDR3 covers 14 amino acids. Of the read, only the CDR3 DNA is kept; its 42 bases are in frame from base 1.